The present TCR beta chain was sequenced within a study of technical replicates of blood from a handful of donors. Here immunoSEQ multiplex PCR was the method, and the copy in TCRdb shows in-frame clones only, minus some. The table includes some 79,000 clones, about nine tenths detected once. The CDR3 runs to 16 residues. Germline V gene data show CDR1 as SGHTA and CDR2 as FQGTGA. V trimming: 4 bases; J trimming: 3 bases; junction bases outside the gene matches: 5. This receptor was taken from a human donor in good health. Some clones in this sample may be carry-over from other donors' samples. The sequenced sample consisted of T cells isolated from PBMCs. The chain links TRBV7-3 to TRBJ2-3, with 12 bases matching TRBD2. The CDR3: CASSWGGTSGTDTQYF. The CDR3 DNA sequence: TGTGCCAGCAGCTGGGGCGGGACTAGCGGGACAGATACGCAGTATTTT.